Following are 20 T cell receptor beta chains from one sample sequenced in a study of beta chain features in type 1 diabetes (dated by TCRdb to 2017 to 2018). The library came from the immunoSEQ multiplex PCR assay. The entire amount of isolated RNA was reverse transcribed using the High Capacity cDNA Reverse Transcription Kit, so the sequenced TCRB transcripts were expressed ones. Imported from immuneACCESS, the table was reduced by TCRdb to in-frame sequences with V and J called. These copies leave out some clones; in studies compared against another copy, an unresolved V gene accounts for under half, and the cause of the remainder is not known. Counted in this sample were about 360,000 clones; roughly 12% of them appeared once. Together, the top ten hold roughly 0.017% of the sample. Sequencing was carried out using naive CD4+ T cells from blood. Reading the label with the study, this specimen's cell subset or site is: true naive CD4+ T cells. The receptors shown here come from a man aged 18 to 29 in good health.

This clone was found a few times. The chain is built from TRBV6-5 and TRBJ2-3; D is uncertain. The CDR3 runs 13 residues. V was pared by 0 bases and J by 2 bases, with 3 bases between. Germline lookup yields CDR1 MNHEY and CDR2 SVGAGI. The CDR3 reads CASSYSNTDTQYF. In nucleotides, the CDR3 is TGTGCCAGCAGTTACTCCAACACAGATACGCAGTATTTT.

The chain uses TRBV7-3 and TRBJ2-3; D is unresolved. Trimming stripped 7 bases from V and 4 bases from J, with 9 bases between. The germline CDR1 and CDR2 sequences are SGHTA and FQGTGA. The CDR3 is 12 residues long. The CDR3 loop is CASTPNPDTQYF. Written as DNA, the CDR3 is TGTGCCAGCACTCCTAACCCAGATACGCAGTATTTT. Full variable domain (outside the CDR3, taken from reference TRBV7-3 and TRBJ2-3): GAGVSQTPSNKVTEKGKYVELRCDPISGHTALYWYRQSLGQGPEFLIYFQGTGAADDSGLPNDRFFAVRPEGSVSTLKIQRTERGDSAVYLCASTPNPDTQYFGPGTRLTVL.

This chain uses TRBV29-1 with TRBJ2-2; a weak D match, TRBD1 (6 bases). The CDR3 covers 15 residues. With 4 bases removed from V and 1 base from J, the gap between germline ends came to 13 bases. CDR1 and CDR2 (germline): SQVTM, ANQGSEA. CDR3 in amino acids: CSVGTGSVNTGELFF. The CDR3 DNA sequence: TGCAGCGTTGGTACAGGGTCGGTGAACACCGGGGAGCTGTTTTTT.

The chain links TRBV13 to TRBJ1-6; a weak D match, TRBD1 (5 bases). With 5 bases removed from V and 9 bases from J, the gap between germline ends came to 11 bases. CDR1 PRHDT and CDR2 FYEKMQ come from the germline V gene (reference sequence). CDR3 length equals 13 residues. Written as DNA, the CDR3 is TGTGCCAGCAGCCGCCGGGACTCTTCACCCCTCCACTTT. Translation gives CASSRRDSSPLHF.

The CDR3 here is CAIRQTGPHQPQHF. The CDR3, as DNA: TGTGCCATCAGGCAGACAGGGCCTCATCAGCCCCAGCATTTT. The V gene is TRBV10-3, the J gene TRBJ1-5; 7 nucleotides agree with TRBD1. CDR1 and CDR2 (germline): ENHRY, SYGVKD. This CDR3 is built from 14 residues. J gave up 5 bases and V 6 bases, and 7 bases lay outside the gene matches.

Only a few counts were recorded for this clone. This sequence joins TRBV7-9 and TRBJ1-2; no definite D call. The CDR3 runs 15 residues. V was cut by 1 base and J by 5 bases, with 14 bases left in between. In germline, CDR1 is SEHNR, CDR2 FQNEAQ (reference sequence). The CDR3, as DNA: TGTGCCAGCAGCTTAGGGTACGAGGGTGAATATGGCTACACCTTC. This codes for CASSLGYEGEYGYTF. Looking up the rest from reference TRBV7-9 and TRBJ1-2 gives the full variable domain: DTGVSQNPRHKITKRGQNVTFRCDPISEHNRLYWYRQTLGQGPEFLTYFQNEAQLEKSRLLSDRFSAERPKGSFSTLEIQRTEQGDSAMYLCASSLGYEGEYGYTFGSGTRLTVV.

The rearrangement links TRBV28 to TRBJ1-6; TRBD1 aligns across 7 bases. Looked up from germline, CDR1 is MDHEN and CDR2 is SYDVKM. This CDR3 is built from 14 residues. With V trimmed by 6 bases and J by 14 bases, 13 bases remained unmatched. CDR3 in amino acids: CASSPGQQSYSLHF. CDR3 nucleotides: TGTGCCAGCAGCCCGGGACAGCAGTCATACTCCCTCCACTTT.

This clone was detected ten times or more. This chain connects TRBV29-1 to TRBJ2-3; possibly TRBD1 for D (7 bases). Germline lookup yields CDR1 SQVTM and CDR2 ANQGSEA. The CDR3 sequence is 14 residues long. V lost 0 bases, J lost 3 bases, and 10 bases lay in between. As DNA, the CDR3 is TGCAGCGTTGAAGAAGCAGGGGGGACAGATACGCAGTATTTT. Its protein product is CSVEEAGGTDTQYF.

V gene TRBV13 combines with J gene TRBJ2-1; TRBD1 is a possible D gene (6 bases). The CDR3 extends over 15 amino acids. Per germline, CDR1 PRHDT and CDR2 FYEKMQ (reference sequence). Trimming pared 5 bases from V and 5 bases from J, leaving 16 bases between. CDR3 DNA: TGTGCCAGCAGCCCAGCTTATGGGGGCCACAATGAGCAGTTCTTC. This codes for CASSPAYGGHNEQFF. The entire variable domain, with the rest obtained from reference TRBV13 and TRBJ2-1, is as follows: AAGVIQSPRHLIKEKRETATLKCYPIPRHDTVYWYQQGPGQDPQFLISFYEKMQSDKGSIPDRFSAQQFSDYHSELNMSSLELGDSALYFCASSPAYGGHNEQFFGPGTRLTVL.

The chain employs TRBV27 and TRBJ2-7; the match to TRBD2 covers 8 bases. Germline CDR1 reads MNHEY; CDR2 reads SMNVEV (reference sequence). V lost 5 bases, J lost 2 bases, and 2 bases stayed unmatched. CDR3 size: 13 residues. CDR3 sequence (DNA): TGTGCCAGCAGTAAGCGGGGGACCTACGAGCAGTACTTC. This translates into CASSKRGTYEQYF.

This sequence joins TRBV29-1 and TRBJ2-7; 9 nucleotides align to TRBD1. Germline values: CDR1 SQVTM, CDR2 ANQGSEA. This CDR3 is 14 amino acids long. V shed 4 bases, J shed 2 bases, and the junction held 6 bases outside the gene matches. CDR3 in DNA: TGCAGCGTTGGGGGGCGGACAGGGGCCTACGAGCAGTACTTC. Its protein is CSVGGRTGAYEQYF.

The V gene is TRBV30, the J gene TRBJ2-7; the D gene is possibly TRBD1 (5 bases). V lost 4 bases to trimming and J lost 3 bases, with 7 bases between them. The CDR3 length is 11 residues. Germline V gene lookup returns CDR1 GTSNPN and CDR2 SVGIG (reference sequence). CDR3 amino acids: CAWIRGYEQYF. The CDR3 nucleotides read TGTGCCTGGATTAGGGGCTACGAGCAGTACTTC.

This clone showed up just a few times. V is TRBV6-5 and J is TRBJ2-1; TRBD2 matches at 8 bases. V shed 7 bases and J 5 bases; nucleotides not matched to a gene: 7. In germline, CDR1 is MNHEY, CDR2 SVGAGI. CDR3 length equals 14 residues. The CDR3 protein is CASKSRREDNEQFF. CDR3 sequence (DNA): TGTGCCAGCAAATCTCGGCGGGAGGACAATGAGCAGTTCTTC.

V gene TRBV7-2 combines with J gene TRBJ2-2; D is possibly TRBD1 (6 bases). The germline V gene has CDR1 SGHTA and CDR2 FQGNSA. The CDR3 totals 13 residues. With 4 bases removed from V and 15 bases from J, the gap between germline ends came to 18 bases. CDR3 sequence: CASSSRIQGSVFF. The CDR3 DNA reads TGTGCCAGCAGCTCCAGAATTCAGGGGTCTGTGTTTTTT.

CDR3 sequence: CASSLGGGAGETQYF. The DNA for the CDR3 is TGTGCCAGCAGTTTAGGCGGGGGGGCAGGAGAGACCCAGTACTTC. The V gene is TRBV28, the J gene TRBJ2-5, with 9 bases aligning to TRBD2. Looked up from germline, CDR1 is MDHEN and CDR2 is SYDVKM. With V trimmed by 2 bases and J by 4 bases, 5 bases remained unmatched. CDR3 size: 15 residues.

The chain carries TRBV6-1 and TRBJ1-2; D is possibly TRBD1 (6 bases). This CDR3 region has 18 residues. V dropped 4 bases and J dropped 4 bases, with 25 bases sitting between them. CDR1 MNHNS and CDR2 SASEGT come from the germline V gene. The CDR3 DNA follows: TGTGCCAGCAGTGGTCCAGGGACACATGGCCGACGAATCTATGGCTACACCTTC. Translation gives CASSGPGTHGRRIYGYTF.

This clone was counted a few times. The chain has TRBV9 and TRBJ2-1; D perhaps matches TRBD1 (6 bases). V was clipped by 2 bases and J by 6 bases, with 15 bases between them. The CDR3 extends over 15 amino acids. Germline loops: CDR1 SGDLS, CDR2 YYNGEE. The CDR3 DNA follows: TGTGCCAGCAGCGTCTTCGATCTCAGGGGCAATGAGCAGTTCTTC. It codes for CASSVFDLRGNEQFF.

This clone was observed a few times. The chain has TRBV5-7 and TRBJ2-7; D is possibly TRBD2 (5 bases). TRBV5-7 is designated an ORF whose function remains uncertain. The length of the CDR3 is 12 residues. V shed 3 bases and J shed 4 bases, with 8 bases lying between them. CDR3 nucleotides: TGTGCCAGCAGCTATCGGGGTTACGAGCAGTACTTC. Translating gives CASSYRGYEQYF.

As regards this clone: This same CDR3 is encoded by further DNA sequences in the sample. The chain employs TRBV5-5 and TRBJ2-7; D uncertain. The CDR3 runs to 12 residues. Trimming pared 0 bases from V and 1 base from J, leaving 2 bases between. The germline gives CDR1 SGHKS, CDR2 YYEKEE (reference sequence). The chain's CDR3 is CASSLASYEQYF. Written as DNA, the CDR3 is TGTGCCAGCAGCTTGGCGTCCTACGAGCAGTACTTC.

The sample holds a few counts of this clone. This rearrangement joins TRBV7-3 to TRBJ2-2, with TRBD1 identical over 7 bases. This CDR3 is 14 amino acids long. After removal of 5 bases from V and 3 bases from J, the junction contained 3 bases not matched to a gene. From germline, CDR1 is SGHTA and CDR2 FQGTGA. The CDR3 DNA reads TGTGCCAGCAGCAAAGGGACAGACACCGGGGAGCTGTTTTTT. Its translation: CASSKGTDTGELFF.